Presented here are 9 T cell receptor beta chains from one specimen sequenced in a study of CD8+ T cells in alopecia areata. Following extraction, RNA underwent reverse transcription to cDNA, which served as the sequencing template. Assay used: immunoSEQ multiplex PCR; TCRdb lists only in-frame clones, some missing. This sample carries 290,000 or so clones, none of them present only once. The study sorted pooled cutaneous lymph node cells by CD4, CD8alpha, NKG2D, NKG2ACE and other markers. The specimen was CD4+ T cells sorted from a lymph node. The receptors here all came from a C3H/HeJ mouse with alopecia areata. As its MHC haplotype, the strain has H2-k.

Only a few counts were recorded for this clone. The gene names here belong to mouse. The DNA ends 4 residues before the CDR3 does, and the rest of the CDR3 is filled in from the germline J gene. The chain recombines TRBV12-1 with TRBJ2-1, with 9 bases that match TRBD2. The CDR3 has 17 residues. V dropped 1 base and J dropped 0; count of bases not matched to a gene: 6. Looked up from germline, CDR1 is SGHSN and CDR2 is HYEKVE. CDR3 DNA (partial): TGTGCCAGCTCTCTGACACCGGGACTGGGTAACTATGCT. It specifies CASSLTPGLGNYA. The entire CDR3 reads CASSLTPGLGNYAEQFF.

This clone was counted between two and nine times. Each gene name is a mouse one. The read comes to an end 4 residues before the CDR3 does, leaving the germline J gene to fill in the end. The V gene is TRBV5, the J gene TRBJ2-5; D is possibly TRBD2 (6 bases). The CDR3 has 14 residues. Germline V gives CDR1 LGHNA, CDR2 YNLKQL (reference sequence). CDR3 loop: CASSQDRLEDTQYF. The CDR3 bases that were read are TGTGCCAGCAGCCAAGATCGACTGGAAGAC.

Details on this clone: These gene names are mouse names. CDR3 in amino acids: CASSRVPTGIGYAEQFF. The CDR3 bases that were read are TGTGCTAGCAGTAGAGTTCCCACAGGGATCGGGTATGCT. V gene TRBV17 combines with J gene TRBJ2-1, with D maybe TRBD1 (6 bases). The sequenced fragment ends 4 residues before the CDR3 boundary, so the rest is inferred from the germline J gene. CDR1 is MNHDT, CDR2 YYDKIL, per germline. The CDR3 covers 17 residues. Trimming took off 1 base at V and 4 bases at J, with 17 bases between the two ends.

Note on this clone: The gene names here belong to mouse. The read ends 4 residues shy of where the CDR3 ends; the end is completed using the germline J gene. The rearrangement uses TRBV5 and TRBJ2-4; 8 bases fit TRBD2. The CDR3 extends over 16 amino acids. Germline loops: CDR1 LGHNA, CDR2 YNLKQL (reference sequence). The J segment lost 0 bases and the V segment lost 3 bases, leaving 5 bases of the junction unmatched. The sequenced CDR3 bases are TGTGCCAGCAGCCAGAGACTGGGGCTTAGTCAAAAC. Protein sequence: CASSQRLGLSQN. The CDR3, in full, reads CASSQRLGLSQNTLYF.

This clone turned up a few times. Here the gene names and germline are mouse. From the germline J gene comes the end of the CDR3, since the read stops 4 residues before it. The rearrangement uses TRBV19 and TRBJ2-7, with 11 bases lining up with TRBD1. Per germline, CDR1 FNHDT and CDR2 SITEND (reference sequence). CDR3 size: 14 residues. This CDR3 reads CASTQRDRGYEQYF. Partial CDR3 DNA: TGTGCCAGCACCCAACGGGACAGGGGGTAT.

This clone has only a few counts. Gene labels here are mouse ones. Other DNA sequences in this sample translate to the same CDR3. The sequenced part of the CDR3 DNA is TGTGCCAGCAGTGGGACTGCCTAT. Amino acid sequence: CASSGTAY. The CDR3 in its entirety is CASSGTAYEQYF. The chain is built from TRBV13-1 and TRBJ2-7; tentatively, D is TRBD2 (6 bases). Sequencing ends 4 residues short of the CDR3 end; the germline J gene provides the rest. This CDR3 contains 12 residues. Germline V CDR1 and CDR2: NSHNY, SYGAGN. The V end lost 3 bases, the J end lost 2 bases, and 6 bases lay between the germline ends.

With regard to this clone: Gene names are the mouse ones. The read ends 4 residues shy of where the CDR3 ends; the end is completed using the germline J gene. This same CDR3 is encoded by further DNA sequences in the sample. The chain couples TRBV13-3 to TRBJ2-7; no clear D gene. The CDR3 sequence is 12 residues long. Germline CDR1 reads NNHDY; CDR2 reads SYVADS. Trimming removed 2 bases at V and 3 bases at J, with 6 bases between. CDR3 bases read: TGTGCCAGCAGTGAACAAAACTAT. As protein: CASSEQNY. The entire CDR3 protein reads CASSEQNYEQYF.

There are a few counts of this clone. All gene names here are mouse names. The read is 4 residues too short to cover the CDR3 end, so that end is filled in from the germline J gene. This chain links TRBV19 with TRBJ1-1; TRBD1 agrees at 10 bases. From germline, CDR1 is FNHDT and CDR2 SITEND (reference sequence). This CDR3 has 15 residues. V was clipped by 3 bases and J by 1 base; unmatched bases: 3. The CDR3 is CASSKGQGRNTEVFF. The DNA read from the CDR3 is TGTGCCAGCAGTAAGGGACAGGGGCGAAACACA.

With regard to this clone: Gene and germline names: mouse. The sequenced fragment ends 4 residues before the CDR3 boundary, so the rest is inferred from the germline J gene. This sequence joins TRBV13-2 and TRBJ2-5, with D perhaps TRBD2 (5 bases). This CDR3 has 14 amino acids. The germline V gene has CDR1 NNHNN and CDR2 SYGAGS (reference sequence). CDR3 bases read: TGTGCCAGCGGTGACACGGCTGGGCGAGAC. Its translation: CASGDTAGRD. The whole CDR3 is CASGDTAGRDTQYF.